The following is a TCR beta chain sequence with its context. Its antigen remains unknown. This entry comes from a study of cytomegalovirus exposure and HLA in healthy donors. Across the whole study: The Caucasian-associated ancestry cluster contained around four fifths of the roughly 390 genotyped donors.

Study findings and constraints: TCR beta chains associated with HLA were, in a later analysis, more clonally expanded than equally common others. It is likely that the observed cluster of highly shared sequence variants was a sequencing artifact.

Trimming cost V 4 bases and J 4 bases, with 12 bases left between them. Germline V gene data show CDR1 as SGHNT and CDR2 as YYREEE (reference sequence). This CDR3 is 14 amino acids long. Vbeta (60) and Jbeta (13) primers were used in the PCR. Original data processing: Later reanalysis found about 78 million unique TCR beta chains, roughly 10 million of them shared. Sequenced by immunoSEQ multiplex PCR; TCRdb stores in-frame clones only, minus some. The D gene and trimming were derived from the DNA, and the V and J assignments and clone size from that table. The sample records about 160,000 clones, 60% to 80% being singletons.

The chain uses TRBV5-4 and TRBJ2-1; possibly TRBD1 for D (5 bases). Sequenced material: PBMCs. This sequence was found in a young man in good health and CMV-seropositive. The CDR3 spells CASSATEIYNEQFF. CDR3 DNA sequence: TGTGCCAGCAGCGCGACAGAGATATACAATGAGCAGTTCTTC.